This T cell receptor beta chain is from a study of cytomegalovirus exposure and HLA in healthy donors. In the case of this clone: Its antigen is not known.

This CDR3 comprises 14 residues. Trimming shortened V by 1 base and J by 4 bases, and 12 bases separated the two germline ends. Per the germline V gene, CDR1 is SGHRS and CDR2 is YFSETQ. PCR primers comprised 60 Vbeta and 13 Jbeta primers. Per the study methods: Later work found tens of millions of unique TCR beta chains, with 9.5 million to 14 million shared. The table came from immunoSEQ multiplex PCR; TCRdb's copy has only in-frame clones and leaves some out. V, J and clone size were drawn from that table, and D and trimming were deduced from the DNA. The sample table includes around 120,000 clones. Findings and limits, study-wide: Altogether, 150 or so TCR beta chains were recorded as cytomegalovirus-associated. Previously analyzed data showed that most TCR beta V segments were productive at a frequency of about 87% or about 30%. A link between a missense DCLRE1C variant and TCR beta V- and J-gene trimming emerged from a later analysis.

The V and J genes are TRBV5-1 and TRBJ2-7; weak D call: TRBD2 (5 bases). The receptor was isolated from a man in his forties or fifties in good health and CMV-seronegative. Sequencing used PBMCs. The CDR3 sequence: CASSLFGSRYEQYF. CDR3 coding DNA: TGCGCCAGCAGCTTGTTTGGGAGTCGGTACGAGCAGTACTTC. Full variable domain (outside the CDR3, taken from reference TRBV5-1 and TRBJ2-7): KAGVTQTPRYLIKTRGQQVTLSCSPISGHRSVSWYQQTPGQGLQFLFEYFSETQRNKGNFPGRFSGRQFSNSRSEMNVSTLELGDSALYLCASSLFGSRYEQYFGPGTRLTVT.